The 13 T cell receptor beta chains given below trace back to one sample, sequenced in a study of blood T cell repertoires in COVID-19. Some clones are missing from TCRdb's copy, which holds only in-frame ones; the method was immunoSEQ multiplex PCR. Here the sample spans 350,000 to 450,000 clones, around nine tenths being singletons. The sequenced sample consisted of peripheral blood. The origin of the receptors is a human donor in a cohort sampled during active COVID-19.

This clone has a handful of counts. The chain links TRBV3-1 (or the pseudogene TRBV3-2) to TRBJ1-2; 8 nucleotides match TRBD1. This CDR3 has 14 residues. Germline CDR1 and CDR2: LGHDT and YNNKEL (reference sequence). The junction had 7 bases not matched to a gene; V was cut back by 1 base and J by 9 bases. The CDR3, as DNA: TGTGCCAGCAGCCAAGGGGGACAGGCCTCCAGCTACACCTTC. Protein: CASSQGGQASSYTF.

The V call is TRBV5-6, the J call TRBJ2-1; 9 positions agree with TRBD2. The trim removed 3 bases at V and 7 bases at J, leaving 17 bases unmatched. In germline, CDR1 is SGHDT, CDR2 YYEEEE. This CDR3 has 18 residues. As DNA, the CDR3 is TGTGCCAGCAGCTCCCCTCGGGGCGGCGGGGGGGTAACGAATGAGCAGTTCTTC. This gives the protein CASSSPRGGGGVTNEQFF.

This sequence joins TRBV6-6 and TRBJ2-1; possibly TRBD2 for D (5 bases). CDR1 MNHNY and CDR2 SVGAGI come from the germline V gene (reference sequence). Trimming removed 5 bases from V and 7 bases from J, with 24 bases in between. There are 17 residues in the CDR3. The CDR3 here is CASSPFSEGEGVNEQFF. CDR3 nucleotides: TGTGCCAGCAGTCCTTTTAGTGAGGGCGAAGGAGTGAATGAGCAGTTCTTC.

The J gene is TRBJ2-3, the V gene TRBV5-5; TRBD1 agrees at 9 bases. J lost 4 bases, V lost 5 bases, and 17 bases had no gene match. Germline V gene lookup returns CDR1 SGHKS and CDR2 YYEKEE (reference sequence). CDR3 length: 18 residues. The CDR3 DNA is TGTGCCAGCAGTTCCGGGACAGGGATTTCGTGGTGGGCAGATACGCAGTATTTT. It encodes CASSSGTGISWWADTQYF.

J is TRBJ1-2 and V is TRBV6-5; 8 positions match TRBD1. J lost 7 bases, V lost 6 bases, and 4 bases had no gene match. Germline CDR1 and CDR2: MNHEY and SVGAGI. The CDR3 has 12 residues. CDR3 in amino acids: CASSRDRGGYTF. In DNA, the CDR3 is TGTGCCAGCAGCCGAGACAGGGGTGGCTACACCTTC.

J is TRBJ2-7 and V is TRBV7-2, with a tentative D call TRBD2 (6 bases). V was trimmed by 4 bases and J by 2 bases, leaving 18 bases between them. The CDR3 length is 16 residues. The germline V gene has CDR1 SGHTA and CDR2 FQGNSA. CDR3 residues: CASSSEGGRQPYEQYF. The CDR3 bases are TGTGCCAGCAGCTCCGAGGGAGGACGCCAACCCTACGAGCAGTACTTC.

The V gene is TRBV7-2, the J gene TRBJ2-1, with 8 positions matching TRBD2. The CDR3 runs 15 residues. V lost 3 bases, J lost 4 bases, and 5 bases stayed unmatched. Per germline, CDR1 SGHTA and CDR2 FQGNSA. The CDR3 DNA follows: TGTGCCAGCAGCTTGTCACTAGCGGCTTACAATGAGCAGTTCTTC. It translates to CASSLSLAAYNEQFF.

CDR3 DNA sequence: TGTGCCAGCAGCCAATATAGCGGGAGGGCCTCCTACGAGCAGTACTTC. Protein product: CASSQYSGRASYEQYF. V and J are TRBV13 and TRBJ2-7; 11 nucleotides align to TRBD2. Looked up from germline, CDR1 is PRHDT and CDR2 is FYEKMQ (reference sequence). The CDR3 is 16 residues long. Trimming removed 5 bases from V and 0 bases from J; junction bases left unmatched: 6.

The gene calls are TRBV12-3 or TRBV12-4 and TRBJ1-2; D gene uncertain. This CDR3 spans 13 amino acids. Trimming left V 10 bases short and J 6 bases short, with 18 bases between. CDR3 sequence: CATQSSGADGYTF. CDR3 sequence (DNA): TGTGCCACCCAATCCTCAGGTGCCGATGGCTACACCTTC.

The J gene is TRBJ1-2, the V gene TRBV7-2, with D maybe TRBD1 (6 bases). Germline values: CDR1 SGHTA, CDR2 FQGNSA. V lost 6 bases and J 8 bases, leaving 16 bases between the germline ends. The CDR3 is 13 residues long. The CDR3 nucleotides read TGTGCCAGCAGTCCCCGGGACATTCGGGGCTACACCTTC. The encoded protein is CASSPRDIRGYTF.

This clone appeared once. CDR3 loop: CASSDLRWETSYEQYF. CDR3 DNA sequence: TGTGCCAGCAGTGACCTCCGGTGGGAGACCTCCTACGAGCAGTACTTC. V gene TRBV6-1 combines with J gene TRBJ2-7; weak D call: TRBD2 (5 bases). The V gene lost 3 bases and the J gene lost 0 bases, with 15 bases spanning the gap. Germline CDR1 and CDR2: MNHNS and SASEGT. The CDR3 runs 16 residues.

This clone has only one observation. This chain connects TRBV2 to TRBJ2-2; the match to TRBD1 covers 7 bases. Losses at the gene ends were 10 bases for V and 3 bases for J; bases not matched to a gene: 8. The CDR3 runs to 14 residues. Germline V gene lookup returns CDR1 SNHLY and CDR2 FYNNEI. The CDR3 loop reads CATGSGTDTGELFF. As DNA, the CDR3 is TGTGCCACAGGGTCCGGGACAGACACCGGGGAGCTGTTTTTT.

The genes are TRBV7-2 and TRBJ2-5; no definite D call. Germline CDR1 and CDR2: SGHTA and FQGNSA. Trimming left V 2 bases short and J 2 bases short, with 6 bases between. The CDR3 is 13 residues long. This CDR3 is CASSLMTQETQYF. The CDR3 DNA follows: TGTGCCAGCAGCTTAATGACTCAAGAGACCCAGTACTTC.